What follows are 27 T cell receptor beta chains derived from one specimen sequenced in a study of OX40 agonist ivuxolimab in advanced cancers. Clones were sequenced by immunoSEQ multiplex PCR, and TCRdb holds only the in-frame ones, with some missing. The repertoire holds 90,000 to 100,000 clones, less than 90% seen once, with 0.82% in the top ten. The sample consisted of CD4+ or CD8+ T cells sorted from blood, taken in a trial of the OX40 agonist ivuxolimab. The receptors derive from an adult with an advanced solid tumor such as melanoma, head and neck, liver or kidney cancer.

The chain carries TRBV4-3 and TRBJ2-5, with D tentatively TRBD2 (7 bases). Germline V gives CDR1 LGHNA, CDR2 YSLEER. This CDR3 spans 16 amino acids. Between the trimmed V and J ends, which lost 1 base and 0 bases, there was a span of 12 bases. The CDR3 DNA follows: TGCGCCAGCAGCCAAGGTGGCGGGGGCTACCAAGAGACCCAGTACTTC. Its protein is CASSQGGGGYQETQYF.

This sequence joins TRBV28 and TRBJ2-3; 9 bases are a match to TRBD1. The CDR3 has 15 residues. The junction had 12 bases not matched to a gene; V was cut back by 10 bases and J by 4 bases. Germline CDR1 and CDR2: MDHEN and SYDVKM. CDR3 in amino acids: CAIFDRGKSADTQYF. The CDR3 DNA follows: TGTGCCATCTTTGACAGGGGGAAATCAGCAGATACGCAGTATTTT. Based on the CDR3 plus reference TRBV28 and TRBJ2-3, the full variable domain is DVKVTQSSRYLVKRTGEKVFLECVQDMDHENMFWYRQDPGLGLRLIYFSYDVKMKEKGDIPEGYSVSREKKERFSLILESASTNQTSMYLCAIFDRGKSADTQYFGPGTRLTVL.

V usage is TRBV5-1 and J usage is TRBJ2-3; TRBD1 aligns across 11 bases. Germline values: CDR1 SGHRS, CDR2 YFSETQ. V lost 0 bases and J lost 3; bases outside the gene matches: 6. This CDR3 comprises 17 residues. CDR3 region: CASSLEGTGGITDTQYF. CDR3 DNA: TGCGCCAGCAGCTTGGAGGGGACAGGGGGGATTACAGATACGCAGTATTTT.

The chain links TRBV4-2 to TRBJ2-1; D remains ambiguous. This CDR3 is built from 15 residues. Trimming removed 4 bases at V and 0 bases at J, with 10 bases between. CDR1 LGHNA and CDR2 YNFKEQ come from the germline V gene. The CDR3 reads CASSPQRNSYNEQFF. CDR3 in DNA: TGTGCCAGCAGCCCTCAGCGCAACTCCTACAATGAGCAGTTCTTC.

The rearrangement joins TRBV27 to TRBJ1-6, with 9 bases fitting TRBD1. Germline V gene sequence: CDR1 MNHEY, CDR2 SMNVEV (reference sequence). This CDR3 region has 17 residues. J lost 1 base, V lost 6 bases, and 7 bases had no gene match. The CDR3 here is CASSSGTGRSYNSPLHF. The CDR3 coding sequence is TGTGCCAGCAGCTCCGGGACAGGGCGTTCCTATAATTCACCCCTCCACTTT.

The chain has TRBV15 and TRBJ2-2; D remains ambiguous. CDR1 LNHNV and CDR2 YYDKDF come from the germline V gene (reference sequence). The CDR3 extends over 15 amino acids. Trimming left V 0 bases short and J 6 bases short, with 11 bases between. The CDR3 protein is CATSRDRAWAGELFF. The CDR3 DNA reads TGTGCCACCAGCAGAGACCGGGCCTGGGCCGGGGAGCTGTTTTTT.

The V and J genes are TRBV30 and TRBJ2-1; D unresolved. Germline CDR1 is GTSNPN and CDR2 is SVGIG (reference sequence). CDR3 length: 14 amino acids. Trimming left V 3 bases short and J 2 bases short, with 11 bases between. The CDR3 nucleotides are TGTGCCTGGAGGGGTAAGCAAGCCTACAATGAGCAGTTCTTC. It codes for CAWRGKQAYNEQFF.

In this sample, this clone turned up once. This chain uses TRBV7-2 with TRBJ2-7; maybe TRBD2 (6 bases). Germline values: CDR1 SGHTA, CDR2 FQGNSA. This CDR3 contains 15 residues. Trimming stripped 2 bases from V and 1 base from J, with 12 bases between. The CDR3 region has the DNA TGTGCCAGCAGCTTAATAGCGGCTAAGTCCTACGAGCAGTACTTC. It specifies CASSLIAAKSYEQYF. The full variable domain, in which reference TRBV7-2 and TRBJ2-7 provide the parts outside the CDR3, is GAGVSQSPSNKVTEKGKDVELRCDPISGHTALYWYRQSLGQGLEFLIYFQGNSAPDKSGLPSDRFSAERTGGSVSTLTIQRTQQEDSAVYLCASSLIAAKSYEQYFGPGTRLTVT.

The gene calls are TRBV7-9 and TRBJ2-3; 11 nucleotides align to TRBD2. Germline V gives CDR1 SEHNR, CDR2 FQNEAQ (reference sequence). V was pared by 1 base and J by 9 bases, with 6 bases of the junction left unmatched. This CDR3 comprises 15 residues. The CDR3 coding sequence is TGTGCCAGCAGCTTAGGGACTAGCGGGCCCGGGACGCAGTATTTT. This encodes CASSLGTSGPGTQYF.

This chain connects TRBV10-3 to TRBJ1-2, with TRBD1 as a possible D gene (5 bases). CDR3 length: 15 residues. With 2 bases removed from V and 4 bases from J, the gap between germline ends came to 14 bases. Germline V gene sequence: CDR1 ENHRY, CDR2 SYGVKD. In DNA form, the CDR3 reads TGTGCCATCAGTGAGCTGGGAACAGGCGCCTATGGCTACACCTTC. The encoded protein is CAISELGTGAYGYTF.

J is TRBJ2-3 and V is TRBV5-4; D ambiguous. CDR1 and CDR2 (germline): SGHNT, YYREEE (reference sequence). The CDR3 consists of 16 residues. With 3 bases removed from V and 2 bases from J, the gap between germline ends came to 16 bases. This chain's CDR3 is CASSSLTQYLTDTQYF. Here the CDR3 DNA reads TGTGCCAGCAGCTCCTTAACGCAATACCTCACAGATACGCAGTATTTT.

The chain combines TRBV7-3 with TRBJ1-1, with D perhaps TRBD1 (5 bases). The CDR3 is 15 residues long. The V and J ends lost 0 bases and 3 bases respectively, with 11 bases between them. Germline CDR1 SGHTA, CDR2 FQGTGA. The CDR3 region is CASSLTQGGDTEAFF. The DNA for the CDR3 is TGTGCCAGCAGCTTAACGCAGGGTGGGGACACTGAAGCTTTCTTT.

CDR3 in amino acids: CASSPHSGSVTGELFF. The CDR3 bases are TGTGCCAGCAGCCCACATAGCGGGAGTGTGACCGGGGAGCTGTTTTTT. The V call is TRBV5-4, the J call TRBJ2-2, with 9 positions matching TRBD2. The germline gives CDR1 SGHNT, CDR2 YYREEE (reference sequence). V was pared by 4 bases and J by 5 bases, with 9 bases of the junction left unmatched. The CDR3 sequence is 16 residues long.

CDR3 DNA sequence: TGTGCCAGCAGTTTATCTGGGGGGGGGCCCCAGCATTTT. Protein: CASSLSGGGPQHF. The rearrangement uses TRBV27 and TRBJ1-5; a possible D gene is TRBD1 (5 bases). V was trimmed by 0 bases and J by 9 bases, leaving 9 bases between them. Germline assignment: CDR1 MNHEY and CDR2 SMNVEV (reference sequence). The CDR3 spans 13 residues.

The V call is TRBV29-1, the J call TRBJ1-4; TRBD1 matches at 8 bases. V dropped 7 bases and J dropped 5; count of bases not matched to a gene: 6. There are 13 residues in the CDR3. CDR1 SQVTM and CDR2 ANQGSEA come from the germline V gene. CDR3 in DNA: TGCAGCGGATCCGGGACAGGCAATGAAAAACTGTTTTTT. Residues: CSGSGTGNEKLFF.

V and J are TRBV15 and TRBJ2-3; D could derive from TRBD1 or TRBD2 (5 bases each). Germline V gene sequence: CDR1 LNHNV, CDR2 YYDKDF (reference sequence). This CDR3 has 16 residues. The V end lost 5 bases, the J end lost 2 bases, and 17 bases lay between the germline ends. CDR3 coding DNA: TGTGCCACCAGCCGAACCCGGGACGGCCCCACAGATACGCAGTATTTT. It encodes CATSRTRDGPTDTQYF.

The CDR3, as DNA: TGTGCCAGCAGGATAGCCGGAAGGTACAATGAGCAGTTCTTC. Translated, it gives CASRIAGRYNEQFF. This chain uses TRBV6-5 with TRBJ2-1; no definite D call. V was clipped by 6 bases and J by 4 bases, with 13 bases between them. CDR3 length: 14 amino acids. CDR1 MNHEY and CDR2 SVGAGI come from the germline V gene.

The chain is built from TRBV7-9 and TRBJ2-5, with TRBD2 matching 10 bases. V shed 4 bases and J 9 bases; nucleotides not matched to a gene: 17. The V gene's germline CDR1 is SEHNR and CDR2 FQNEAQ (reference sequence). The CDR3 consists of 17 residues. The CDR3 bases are TGTGCCAGCAGCTCACAAGTGGCTAGCGGGGGAAATTGGGCCCAGTACTTC. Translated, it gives CASSSQVASGGNWAQYF.

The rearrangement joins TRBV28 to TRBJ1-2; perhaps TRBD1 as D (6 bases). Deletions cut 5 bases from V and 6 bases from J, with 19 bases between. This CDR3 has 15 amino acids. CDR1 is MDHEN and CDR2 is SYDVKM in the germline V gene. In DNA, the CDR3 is TGTGCCAGCAGTCAAGAGGAAGGGACAATTCATGGCTACACCTTC. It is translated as CASSQEEGTIHGYTF.

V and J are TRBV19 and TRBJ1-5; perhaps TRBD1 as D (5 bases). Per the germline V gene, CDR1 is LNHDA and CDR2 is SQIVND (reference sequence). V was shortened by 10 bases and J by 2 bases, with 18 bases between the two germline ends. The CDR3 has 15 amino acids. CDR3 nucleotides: TGTGCCACCGTAGAGGGGCTCAAGGGCAATCAGCCCCAGCATTTT. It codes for CATVEGLKGNQPQHF. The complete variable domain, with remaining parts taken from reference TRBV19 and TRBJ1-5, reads DGGITQSPKYLFRKEGQNVTLSCEQNLNHDAMYWYRQDPGQGLRLIYYSQIVNDFQKGDIAEGYSVSREKKESFPLTVTSAQKNPTAFYLCATVEGLKGNQPQHFGDGTRLSIL.

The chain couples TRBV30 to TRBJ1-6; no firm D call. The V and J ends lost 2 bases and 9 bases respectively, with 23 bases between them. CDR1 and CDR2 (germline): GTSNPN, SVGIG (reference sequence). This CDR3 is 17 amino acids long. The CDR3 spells CAWSPSRTTPSTSPLHF. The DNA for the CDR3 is TGTGCCTGGAGTCCCTCGAGGACGACCCCTTCCACTTCACCCCTCCACTTT. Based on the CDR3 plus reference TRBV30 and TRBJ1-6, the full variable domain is SQTIHQWPATLVQPVGSPLSLECTVEGTSNPNLYWYRQAAGRGLQLLFYSVGIGQISSEVPQNLSASRPQDRQFILSSKKLLLSDSGFYLCAWSPSRTTPSTSPLHFGNGTRLTVT.

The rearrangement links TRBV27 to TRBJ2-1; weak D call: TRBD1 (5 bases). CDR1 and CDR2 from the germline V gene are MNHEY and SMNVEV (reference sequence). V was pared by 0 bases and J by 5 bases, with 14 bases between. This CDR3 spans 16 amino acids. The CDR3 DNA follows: TGTGCCAGCAGTTTATCGCTAGGACAATATCACAATGAGCAGTTCTTC. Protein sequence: CASSLSLGQYHNEQFF.

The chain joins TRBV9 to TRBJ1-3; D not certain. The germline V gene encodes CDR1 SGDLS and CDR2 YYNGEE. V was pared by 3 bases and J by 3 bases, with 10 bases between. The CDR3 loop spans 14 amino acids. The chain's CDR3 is CASSAGGVGNTIYF. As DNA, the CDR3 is TGTGCCAGCAGCGCTGGAGGTGTTGGAAACACCATATATTTT.

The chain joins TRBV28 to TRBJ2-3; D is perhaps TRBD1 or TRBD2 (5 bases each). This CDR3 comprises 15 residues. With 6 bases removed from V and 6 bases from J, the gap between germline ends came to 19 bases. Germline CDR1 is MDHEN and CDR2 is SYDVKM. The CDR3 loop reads CASSGASEALDTQYF. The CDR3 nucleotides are TGTGCCAGCAGCGGGGCATCGGAGGCCTTGGATACGCAGTATTTT.

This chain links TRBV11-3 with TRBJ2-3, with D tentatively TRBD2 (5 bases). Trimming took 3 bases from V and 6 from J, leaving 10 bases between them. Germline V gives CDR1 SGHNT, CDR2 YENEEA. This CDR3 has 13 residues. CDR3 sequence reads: CASSLGVTDTQYF. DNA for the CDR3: TGTGCCAGCAGCTTGGGAGTTACCGATACGCAGTATTTT.

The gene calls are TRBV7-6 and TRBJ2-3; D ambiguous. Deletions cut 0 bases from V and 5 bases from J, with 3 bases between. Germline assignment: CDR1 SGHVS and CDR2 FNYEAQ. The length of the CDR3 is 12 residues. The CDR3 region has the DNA TGTGCCAGCAGCTTAGCACAAGATACGCAGTATTTT. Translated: CASSLAQDTQYF.

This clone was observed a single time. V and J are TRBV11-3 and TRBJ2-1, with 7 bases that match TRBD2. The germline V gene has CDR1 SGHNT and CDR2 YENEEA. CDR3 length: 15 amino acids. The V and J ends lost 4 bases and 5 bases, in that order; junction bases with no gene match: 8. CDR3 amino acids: CASSSSSGRDNEQFF. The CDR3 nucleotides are TGTGCCAGCAGCTCTTCTAGCGGAAGAGACAATGAGCAGTTCTTC.